This T cell receptor (beta chain) was profiled in a study of graft-versus-host responses after intestinal transplantation listed by TCRdb under 2021. For the study in its entirety: Multivisceral, liver-intestinal, or isolated intestinal transplants were received by the recipients. Every recipient was given anti-thymocyte globulin induction, then maintenance tacrolimus and steroids for around three years. Graft-versus-host and host-versus-graft alloreactive T cell clones were tracked in the graft, circulation and bone marrow after intestinal transplantation using bulk TCR-beta CDR3 sequencing. Alloreactive clones were identified by sequencing pre-transplant mixed lymphocyte reaction products and comparing these products with unstimulated pre-transplant donor and recipient T cells. The cohort enrolled 24 intestinal transplant recipients, one of whom was a retransplant, and 3 patients without pretransplant specimens were excluded. Donor T cell macrochimerism was defined as a peak of at least 4% donor T cells among recipient peripheral blood mononuclear cells. Rather than going through the commercial service, samples from a few later patients were sequenced in-house on an Illumina MiSeq and processed with MiXCR. Beyond this particular receptor, the publication reports: Early after transplant, peak levels of circulating GvH clones were associated with declines in HvG clones. GvH clones were found in recipient bone marrow, and some of the GvH clones appeared earlier in ileal mucosa or blood, which is consistent with an intestinal mucosal origin. The relatively low number and heterogeneity of intestinal transplant patients limited the conclusions. In patients with donor T cell macrochimerism, the allografts had high GvH to HvG T cell clonal ratios.

In the germline V gene, CDR1 corresponds to SGHRS and CDR2 to YFSETQ. The CDR3 has 14 amino acids, counting the end cysteine and phenylalanine. CDR3 DNA is the only sequence kept; it has 42 bases, read in frame from the first base. Trimming takes 6 bases off V and 1 base off J; junction bases not matched to a gene: 6. Receptor libraries were prepared by the immunoSEQ multiplex PCR assay. For most patients, genomic DNA was isolated with the Qiagen DNeasy Blood and Tissue Kit and shipped frozen to Adaptive Biotechnologies for TCR sequencing. For most patients, high-throughput TCR-beta CDR3 sequencing of genomic DNA was performed by Adaptive Biotechnologies. Under the source paper's analysis protocol: Adaptive's ImmunoSEQ software supplied the TCR sequencing data for around 17 patients, while MiXCR and VDJtools were used to process a few other patients. To correct CD4 versus CD8 sorting errors, sequences present in both subsets at a frequency ratio below 5:1 were removed. CDR3 nucleotide sequences shared between donor and recipient were removed because their origin could not be assigned. To count as alloreactive, a clone needed at least 2-fold expansion over unstimulated cells and a minimum CFSE-low frequency of 0.002% (template counts) or 0.001% (read counts). Clones were considered mappable if detected in sequenced pre-transplant spleen, lymph node, or MLR CFSE-low populations of the donor or recipient. Cumulative frequency of alloreactive clones was calculated as a percentage of all sequences weighted by copy number. The table was pulled from immuneACCESS by TCRdb, which kept in-frame rearrangements only. Such tables lose some clones; where checked, under half of the loss comes from unresolved V genes, and the rest has no known cause. Clone size and the V and J calls come from that table; the DNA yielded D and trimming. For this sample there are 20,000 to 25,000 clones; around 43% appear just once. In total, the top ten clones hold roughly 1.7% of the sample.

Details on this clone: No base quality information exists; no much larger clone differs at one position.

Per the publication, the time point label means: cells obtained before transplantation from donor or recipient. In mixed lymphocyte reactions, around 200,000 CFSE-labeled pre-transplant responders were plated with around 200,000 irradiated violet-dye-labeled stimulators and cultured for less than seven days. Proliferating CD3+CD4+CFSE-low and CD3+CD8+CFSE-low responder cells were FACS-sorted on a BD Influx sorter after the mixed lymphocyte reaction. The V and J genes are TRBV5-1 and TRBJ1-1; 7 bases in between match TRBD1. Specimen: alloreactive CD8+ T cells from a mixed lymphocyte reaction culture, collected before intestinal transplant. This sample's cell subset or site label indicates: CFSE-low proliferating T cells sorted from roughly six-day pre-transplant mixed lymphocyte reaction (GvH or HvG direction). This TCR was sampled from a human patient who received an intestinal transplant. The CDR3 sequence is CASTSGTANTEAFF. The DNA reads as follows: TGCGCCAGCACATCCGGGACAGCGAACACTGAAGCTTTCTTT.